These 18 T cell receptor beta chains were all obtained from the same sample, sequenced in a study of OX40 agonist ivuxolimab in advanced cancers. Here immunoSEQ multiplex PCR was the method, and the copy in TCRdb shows in-frame clones only, minus some. The sample contains about 76,000 clones, approximately 85% of which appear only once. The material was CD4+ or CD8+ T cells sorted from blood, obtained in a trial of the OX40 agonist ivuxolimab. The receptors were sampled from an adult with an advanced solid tumor such as melanoma, head and neck, liver or kidney cancer.

The chain links TRBV10-2 to TRBJ2-1, with a possible D match to TRBD2 (6 bases). Germline V CDR1 and CDR2: WSHSY, SAAADI. This CDR3 comprises 13 residues. V was shortened by 8 bases and J by 5 bases, with 13 bases between the two germline ends. CDR3 DNA sequence: TGCGCCAGCGGTAGCGGAATCGACAATGAGCAGTTCTTC. Residues: CASGSGIDNEQFF.

The chain combines TRBV10-3 with TRBJ2-5, with unresolved D. The CDR3 is 14 amino acids. V gave up 2 bases and J gave up 5 bases, with 12 bases separating them. Germline V gene sequence: CDR1 ENHRY, CDR2 SYGVKD. CDR3 region: CAISEPTKEETQYF. The CDR3, as DNA: TGTGCCATCAGTGAGCCGACGAAGGAGGAGACCCAGTACTTC.

A single count supports this clone. V gene TRBV7-9 combines with J gene TRBJ1-4; 8 bases line up with TRBD1. This CDR3 comprises 16 residues. V lost 1 base and J lost 8; bases outside the gene matches: 9. Germline V gives CDR1 SEHNR, CDR2 FQNEAQ (reference sequence). This chain's CDR3 is CASSLVRGQGGEKLFF. Here the CDR3 DNA reads TGTGCCAGCAGCTTAGTGAGAGGACAGGGAGGGGAAAAACTGTTTTTT.

V and J are TRBV6-5 and TRBJ2-1; maybe TRBD1 (6 bases). The V and J ends lost 11 bases and 3 bases respectively, with 11 bases between them. This CDR3 comprises 12 residues. Germline-derived CDR1 and CDR2 are MNHEY and SVGAGI. The CDR3 loop is CAAGALYNEQFF. As DNA, the CDR3 is TGTGCCGCAGGGGCCCTCTACAATGAGCAGTTCTTC.

The chain has TRBV12-5 and TRBJ2-3; D perhaps matches TRBD1 (5 bases). Between the trimmed V and J ends, which lost 6 bases and 2 bases, there was a span of 12 bases. This CDR3 comprises 14 residues. The germline V gene has CDR1 LGHNT and CDR2 FRNRAP. The chain's CDR3 is CASGPVGATDTQYF. CDR3 bases: TGTGCTAGTGGCCCGGTTGGGGCCACAGATACGCAGTATTTT.

The genes are TRBV18 and TRBJ1-4, with 11 nucleotides matching TRBD1. The germline gives CDR1 KGHSH, CDR2 LQKENI. CDR3 length: 17 amino acids. The trim removed 1 base at V and 4 bases at J, leaving 5 bases unmatched. In DNA, the CDR3 is TGTGCCAGCTCACCACGGGACAGGGGGTTACATAATGAAAAACTGTTTTTT. This gives the protein CASSPRDRGLHNEKLFF.

This chain links TRBV9 with TRBJ2-2, with D possibly TRBD2 on 7 matching bases. V gave up 3 bases and J gave up 4 bases, with 13 bases separating them. This CDR3 is built from 15 residues. Germline CDR1 is SGDLS and CDR2 is YYNGEE. The chain's CDR3 is CASSARGAFTGELFF. Here the CDR3 DNA reads TGTGCCAGCAGCGCCCGGGGGGCATTCACCGGGGAGCTGTTTTTT. The full variable domain, rest sourced from reference TRBV9 and TRBJ2-2, is DSGVTQTPKHLITATGQRVTLRCSPRSGDLSVYWYQQSLDQGLQFLIQYYNGEERAKGNILERFSAQQFPDLHSELNLSSLELGDSALYFCASSARGAFTGELFFGEGSRLTVL.

The chain joins TRBV19 to TRBJ2-1; perhaps TRBD1 as D (6 bases). V was trimmed by 2 bases and J by 9 bases, leaving 17 bases between them. Germline CDR1 reads LNHDA; CDR2 reads SQIVND (reference sequence). The CDR3 runs 15 residues. As DNA, the CDR3 is TGTGCCAGTAGTATACTGGGGGCGAGAGGGGCTGAGCAGTTCTTC. This codes for CASSILGARGAEQFF.

The V gene is TRBV4-2, the J gene TRBJ1-1; TRBD1 is a possible D gene (6 bases). CDR1 LGHNA and CDR2 YNFKEQ come from the germline V gene. Trimming removed 1 base from V and 0 bases from J, with 12 bases in between. This CDR3 region has 16 residues. CDR3 DNA: TGTGCCAGCAGCCAAGTCACCAGGGGCATGAACACTGAAGCTTTCTTT. Its protein product is CASSQVTRGMNTEAFF.

This chain connects TRBV29-1 to TRBJ2-1, with TRBD2 matching 15 bases. The trim removed 3 bases at V and 11 bases at J, leaving 8 bases unmatched. This CDR3 comprises 15 residues. Per germline, CDR1 SQVTM and CDR2 ANQGSEA. The CDR3 coding sequence is TGCAGCGTTGACGGGACTAGCGGGGGGCCCCTTCAGCAGTTCTTC. Its translation: CSVDGTSGGPLQQFF.

The chain carries TRBV27 and TRBJ1-5; D is uncertain. CDR3 length: 14 amino acids. Germline CDR1 and CDR2: MNHEY and SMNVEV (reference sequence). The V end lost 6 bases, the J end lost 1 base, and 10 bases lay between the germline ends. Here the CDR3 reads CASRYMGSNQPQHF. CDR3 in DNA: TGTGCCAGCAGATATATGGGCAGCAATCAGCCCCAGCATTTT.

This chain joins TRBV2 and TRBJ2-3; TRBD2 agrees at 12 bases. CDR1 and CDR2 (germline): SNHLY, FYNNEI. The CDR3 loop spans 16 amino acids. V lost 1 base, J lost 2 bases, and 1 base stayed unmatched. CDR3 loop: CASSEGLAGVTDTQYF. CDR3 in DNA: TGTGCCAGCAGTGAAGGACTAGCGGGGGTCACAGATACGCAGTATTTT.

This rearrangement joins TRBV5-1 to TRBJ2-7, with D unclear. Germline loops: CDR1 SGHRS, CDR2 YFSETQ. V was cut by 0 bases and J by 2 bases, with 9 bases left in between. The length of the CDR3 is 14 residues. In DNA form, the CDR3 reads TGCGCCAGCAGCTTGGGGCAGCCACCCTACGAGCAGTACTTC. Residues: CASSLGQPPYEQYF.

A single count supports this clone. The V gene is TRBV7-2, the J gene TRBJ2-7; TRBD1 agrees at 7 bases. This CDR3 has 12 residues. Germline CDR1 SGHTA, CDR2 FQGNSA. V gave up 4 bases and J gave up 6 bases; unmatched junction bases: 3. The CDR3 sequence: CASSSTGIEQYF. In DNA, the CDR3 is TGTGCCAGCAGCTCGACAGGGATCGAGCAGTACTTC. The full variable domain, its missing parts supplied by reference TRBV7-2 and TRBJ2-7, is GAGVSQSPSNKVTEKGKDVELRCDPISGHTALYWYRQSLGQGLEFLIYFQGNSAPDKSGLPSDRFSAERTGGSVSTLTIQRTQQEDSAVYLCASSSTGIEQYFGPGTRLTVT.

The chain links TRBV10-3 to TRBJ2-1; TRBD2 agrees at 9 bases. Per germline, CDR1 ENHRY and CDR2 SYGVKD. The trim removed 4 bases at V and 9 bases at J, leaving 7 bases unmatched. The CDR3 length is 14 residues. The CDR3 nucleotides are TGTGCCATCAGTGGGTTAGCGGGAGTGGGTGAGCAGTTCTTC. Translated, it gives CAISGLAGVGEQFF.

The chain combines TRBV4-1 with TRBJ2-7; 10 bases line up with TRBD2. Germline CDR1 and CDR2: MGHRA and YSYEKL. The CDR3 extends over 19 amino acids. J lost 2 bases, V lost 9 bases, and 22 bases had no gene match. For the CDR3, the DNA is TGCGCCAGGCAGGGGGCGTCTTCTAGCGGGAGAGGAGGACCCTACGAGCAGTACTTC. As protein: CARQGASSSGRGGPYEQYF.

The rearrangement links TRBV29-1 to TRBJ2-1, with 15 bases that match TRBD2. The V and J ends lost 3 bases and 0 bases, in that order; junction bases with no gene match: 9. Germline CDR1 SQVTM, CDR2 ANQGSEA. This CDR3 comprises 19 residues. CDR3: CSVEGRGLAGGTSYNEQFF. CDR3 bases: TGCAGCGTTGAGGGAAGGGGACTAGCGGGGGGCACCTCCTACAATGAGCAGTTCTTC.

This clone has more than one count but fewer than ten. The chain joins TRBV30 to TRBJ2-3; D is unclear. The CDR3 is 16 residues long. Germline assignment: CDR1 GTSNPN and CDR2 SVGIG (reference sequence). V lost 0 bases to trimming and J lost 2 bases, with 15 bases between them. This chain's CDR3 is CAWSVRRLRFTDTQYF. In DNA form, the CDR3 reads TGTGCCTGGAGTGTACGCAGGTTACGGTTCACAGATACGCAGTATTTT.